Listed here are 9 T cell receptor beta chains from one sample, sequenced in a study of T cell responses to AZD1222 COVID-19 vaccine. Using immunoSEQ multiplex PCR, the repertoire was profiled, and TCRdb retains in-frame clones only, with some absent. This sample has roughly 99,000 clones, with more than 80% found just once. The sample was peripheral blood, taken on day 0 of AZD1222 vaccination. These receptors came from an adult in good health.

This chain links TRBV18 with TRBJ1-2; the D gene is possibly TRBD1 (6 bases). The germline CDR1 and CDR2 sequences are KGHSH and LQKENI. This CDR3 is built from 14 residues. Deletions cut 1 base from V and 4 bases from J, with 10 bases between. The DNA for the CDR3 is TGTGCCAGCTCACCACGACAGGACCCCTATGGCTACACCTTC. Its translation is CASSPRQDPYGYTF.

In this sample, this clone turned up once. The V and J genes are TRBV7-2 and TRBJ1-5; D gene unclear. The CDR3 is 13 amino acids. CDR1 is SGHTA and CDR2 is FQGNSA in the germline V gene. With 2 bases removed from V and 4 bases from J, the gap between germline ends came to 6 bases. DNA for the CDR3: TGTGCCAGCAGCTTATACGCGAATCAGCCCCAGCATTTT. This gives the protein CASSLYANQPQHF.

The chain recombines TRBV28 with TRBJ1-5; maybe TRBD1 (6 bases). The CDR3 loop spans 18 amino acids. Trimming pared 4 bases from V and 3 bases from J, leaving 22 bases between. Per the germline V gene, CDR1 is MDHEN and CDR2 is SYDVKM. CDR3 in DNA: TGTGCCAGCAGTTCCGACCTACGGGGACAAGGGCTCAATCAGCCCCAGCATTTT. It specifies CASSSDLRGQGLNQPQHF.

V gene TRBV30 combines with J gene TRBJ1-5, with 11 bases matching TRBD1. This CDR3 region has 17 residues. CDR1 and CDR2 from the germline V gene are GTSNPN and SVGIG (reference sequence). Trimming cost V 4 bases and J 4 bases; bases outside gene matches: 12. DNA for the CDR3: TGTGCCTGGACCGCCGGGACAGGGGGTTTAGCAAATCAGCCCCAGCATTTT. Translation: CAWTAGTGGLANQPQHF.

J is TRBJ2-7 and V is TRBV24-1; 7 bases align to TRBD2. The CDR3 has 16 amino acids. In germline, CDR1 is KGHDR, CDR2 SFDVKD. The J segment lost 4 bases and the V segment lost 5 bases, leaving 13 bases of the junction unmatched. The CDR3 coding sequence is TGTGCCACCAGTGGGGGAGGGACCGGAGCAGAATACGAGCAGTACTTC. This translates into CATSGGGTGAEYEQYF.

J is TRBJ1-6 and V is TRBV4-2, with a weak D call TRBD1 (6 bases). The germline V and J ends were trimmed by 0 bases and 5 bases, with 8 bases remaining between them. Germline values: CDR1 LGHNA, CDR2 YNFKEQ. The CDR3 is made up of 15 amino acids. CDR3 sequence reads: CASSQDGTHNSPLHF. The CDR3 bases are TGTGCCAGCAGCCAAGACGGGACACATAATTCACCCCTCCACTTT.

CDR3 region: CATSDLHASEDYNEQFF. In DNA, the CDR3 is TGTGCCACCAGTGATTTGCATGCTAGCGAGGACTACAATGAGCAGTTCTTC. This chain joins TRBV24-1 and TRBJ2-1; tentative D call: TRBD2 (6 bases). The length of the CDR3 is 17 residues. CDR1 KGHDR and CDR2 SFDVKD come from the germline V gene. V was clipped by 0 bases and J by 3 bases, with 14 bases between them.

The J gene is TRBJ1-6, the V gene TRBV19, with TRBD1 identical over 9 bases. CDR3 length: 16 residues. J was trimmed by 7 bases and V by 5 bases; bases with no gene match: 9. Germline V gives CDR1 LNHDA, CDR2 SQIVND (reference sequence). The DNA for the CDR3 is TGTGCCAGTAGTGCGCTTTCCGGGACAGGGAATTCACCCCTCCACTTT. Translating it yields CASSALSGTGNSPLHF.

The chain carries TRBV5-1 and TRBJ1-3; D is unresolved. The CDR3 extends over 16 amino acids. Trimming stripped 2 bases from V and 0 bases from J, with 12 bases between. Germline-derived CDR1 and CDR2 are SGHRS and YFSETQ. The CDR3 reads CASSFGDPSSGNTIYF. Written as DNA, the CDR3 is TGCGCCAGCAGCTTCGGAGACCCGTCCTCTGGAAACACCATATATTTT.